The 14 T cell receptor beta chains given below trace back to one sample, sequenced in a study of blood T cell repertoires in COVID-19. Repertoires were generated with immunoSEQ multiplex PCR, while TCRdb's copy carries only in-frame clones and drops some. The data contain about 180,000 clones, roughly 88% of them singletons. The material sequenced was PBMCs or T cells enriched from blood (not recorded which). Receptors originate from a woman in her twenties or thirties who had recovered from COVID-19.

The DNA for the CDR3 is TGTGCCAGCAGCTCGGACAGGGCGAGGACAGATACGCAGTATTTT. Translating gives CASSSDRARTDTQYF. This rearrangement joins TRBV7-2 to TRBJ2-3; TRBD1 matches 8 bases. This CDR3 region has 15 residues. Germline-derived CDR1 and CDR2 are SGHTA and FQGNSA. V shed 4 bases and J 3 bases; nucleotides not matched to a gene: 6.

The chain uses TRBV10-3 and TRBJ1-1; D ambiguous. Trimming took off 2 bases at V and 1 base at J, with 8 bases between the two ends. The CDR3 is 14 residues long. Germline V gives CDR1 ENHRY, CDR2 SYGVKD. CDR3 region: CAISENSQNTEAFF. The CDR3 bases are TGTGCCATCAGTGAGAACTCTCAGAACACTGAAGCTTTCTTT.

The count of this clone is one. The V call is TRBV6-5, the J call TRBJ2-7; D gene unclear. This CDR3 comprises 12 residues. Looked up from germline, CDR1 is MNHEY and CDR2 is SVGAGI. Trimming pared 0 bases from V and 6 bases from J, leaving 6 bases between. CDR3 in amino acids: CASSYSVSEQYF. In nucleotides, the CDR3 is TGTGCCAGCAGTTACTCGGTTAGCGAGCAGTACTTC.

With regard to this clone: One junction end does not reproduce the germline sequence, and a read error may be involved. The chain uses TRBV2 and TRBJ2-7, with 10 bases fitting TRBD1. Germline CDR1 is SNHLY and CDR2 is FYNNEI. CDR3 length: 15 residues. The CDR3 sequence: CASREDRGRQYEQYF. For the CDR3, the DNA is TGTGCCAGCAGGGAAGACAGGGGGCGACAATACGAGCAGTACTTC.

J is TRBJ2-2 and V is TRBV9; D may be TRBD2 (5 bases). V was cut by 7 bases and J by 1 base, with 11 bases left in between. The CDR3 sequence is 14 residues long. Germline loops: CDR1 SGDLS, CDR2 YYNGEE. CDR3: CASGGSWNTGELFF. The DNA of the CDR3 is TGTGCCAGCGGAGGATCCTGGAACACCGGGGAGCTGTTTTTT.

The V gene is TRBV7-8, the J gene TRBJ2-3; 13 nucleotides line up with TRBD2. Trimming at V came to 2 bases and at J to 1 base, leaving 9 bases not matched to a gene. The CDR3 runs 19 residues. Germline assignment: CDR1 SGHVS and CDR2 FQNEAQ. The CDR3 DNA follows: TGTGCCAGCAGCTTAAGTGGACTAGCGGGAGTGGGTGGCACAGATACGCAGTATTTT. Its protein is CASSLSGLAGVGGTDTQYF.

This clone has just a few counts. The V gene is TRBV25-1, the J gene TRBJ1-3; 9 bases fit TRBD1. The CDR3 extends over 15 amino acids. V lost 1 base to trimming and J lost 5 bases; unmatched junction nucleotides: 3. Looked up from germline, CDR1 is MGHDK and CDR2 is SYGVNS. The CDR3 sequence is CASSESGQGRNTIYF. The CDR3 bases are TGTGCCAGCAGTGAATCGGGACAGGGAAGAAACACCATATATTTT.

The V gene is TRBV27, the J gene TRBJ2-1, with D perhaps TRBD2 (5 bases). The germline V and J ends were trimmed by 1 base and 4 bases, with 14 bases remaining between them. Germline assignment: CDR1 MNHEY and CDR2 SMNVEV (reference sequence). The CDR3 runs to 16 residues. In DNA form, the CDR3 reads TGTGCCAGCAGTTTATTAATTGGTACGGGGTACAATGAGCAGTTCTTC. This sequence encodes CASSLLIGTGYNEQFF.

This chain connects TRBV10-2 to TRBJ1-1; 8 bases align to TRBD1. The CDR3 consists of 15 residues. V trimming: 3 bases; J trimming: 10 bases; junction bases outside the gene matches: 13. Germline assignment: CDR1 WSHSY and CDR2 SAAADI. The CDR3 DNA follows: TGCGCCAGCAGTGAAGTGGCAGGGGGCCACATCCCAGCTTTCTTT. It specifies CASSEVAGGHIPAFF.

This chain links TRBV5-1 with TRBJ2-1; 7 bases agree with TRBD1. Per the germline V gene, CDR1 is SGHRS and CDR2 is YFSETQ. The ends lost 5 bases at V and 6 bases at J; junction bases unmatched: 5. CDR3 length: 13 residues. CDR3 nucleotides: TGCGCCAGCAGTTACACAGGGGCCAATGAGCAGTTCTTC. Amino acids: CASSYTGANEQFF.

The CDR3, as DNA: TGTGCCAGCAGCCCTAGCGGGAGGTGGACCGGGGAGCTGTTTTTT. It specifies CASSPSGRWTGELFF. The rearrangement links TRBV5-8 to TRBJ2-2; 11 bases are shared with TRBD2. This CDR3 is built from 15 residues. V lost 4 bases, J lost 5 bases, and 4 bases stayed unmatched. Germline CDR1 reads SGHTS; CDR2 reads YDEGEE.

The V call is TRBV15, the J call TRBJ2-5, with 14 bases identical to TRBD2. With V trimmed by 9 bases and J by 4 bases, 10 bases remained unmatched. Germline CDR1 and CDR2: LNHNV and YYDKDF (reference sequence). This CDR3 contains 16 residues. The CDR3 nucleotides are TGTGCCACTGGACCGGGGACTAGCGGGAGTCTAGAGACCCAGTACTTC. It encodes CATGPGTSGSLETQYF.

The chain recombines TRBV7-9 with TRBJ1-1; 9 nucleotides align to TRBD1. The V segment lost 5 bases and the J segment 4 bases; nucleotides outside the gene matches: 8. This CDR3 contains 15 residues. Germline V gene lookup returns CDR1 SEHNR and CDR2 FQNEAQ (reference sequence). The CDR3, as DNA: TGTGCCAGCAGCCTACGGACAGGGGAGAGCACTGAAGCTTTCTTT. It encodes CASSLRTGESTEAFF.

The chain joins TRBV11-2 to TRBJ2-1; 11 nucleotides agree with TRBD2. Germline CDR1 reads SGHAT; CDR2 reads FQNNGV. This CDR3 contains 16 residues. J gave up 10 bases and V 5 bases, and 13 bases lay outside the gene matches. The CDR3 bases are TGTGCCAGCAGCCCGTTAGCGGGAGGGCCATATAGGGAGCAGTTCTTC. It encodes CASSPLAGGPYREQFF.